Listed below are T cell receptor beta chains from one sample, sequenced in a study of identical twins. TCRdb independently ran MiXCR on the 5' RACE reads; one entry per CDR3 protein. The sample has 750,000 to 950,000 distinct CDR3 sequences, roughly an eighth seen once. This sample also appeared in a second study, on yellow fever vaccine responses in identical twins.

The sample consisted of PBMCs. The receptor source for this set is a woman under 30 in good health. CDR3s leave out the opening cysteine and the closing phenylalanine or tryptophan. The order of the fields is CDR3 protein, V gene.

CDR3 protein: ASSQVGGFNWDEQF
V gene: TRBV4-1

CDR3 protein: ASSLVGRGESYNSPLH
V gene: TRBV5-1

CDR3 protein: ASSWTSGLQETQY
V gene: TRBV2

CDR3 protein: SVSRAPYEQY
V gene: TRBV29-1

CDR3 protein: SAVTGNPHGRSYEQY
V gene: TRBV20-1

CDR3 protein: ASSPGQGGLYEKLF
V gene: TRBV7-9

CDR3 protein: SASFNSVEQF
V gene: TRBV20-1

CDR3 protein: ASSLYGRKNTGELF
V gene: TRBV28

CDR3 protein: ASSKGQGAVEAF
V gene: TRBV13

CDR3 protein: SARKTEVYEQY
V gene: TRBV20-1

CDR3 protein: ASSLGSEAPYNEQF
V gene: TRBV5-1

CDR3 protein: ASLSGTGGYNEQF
V gene: TRBV6-1

CDR3 protein: ASSWQGAVQPQH
V gene: TRBV12-3/TRBV12-4

CDR3 protein: ASSLGLSSGRRNEQF
V gene: TRBV7-7

CDR3 protein: ASSQGRDTYEQY
V gene: TRBV4-1

CDR3 protein: ASSQEFASGGAIRETQY
V gene: TRBV4-1

CDR3 protein: ASSRGQGIGGYT
V gene: TRBV27

CDR3 protein: SARDPSGGPYNEQF
V gene: TRBV20-1

CDR3 protein: ASSQERSRFNEQF
V gene: TRBV4-2

CDR3 protein: ASSLYRNNEQF
V gene: TRBV12-3/TRBV12-4

CDR3 protein: ASSSRQGNYGYT
V gene: TRBV12-3/TRBV12-4

CDR3 protein: ASSNTGVTEAF
V gene: TRBV6-5

CDR3 protein: ASSLSGGSSEQY
V gene: TRBV5-1

CDR3 protein: ASSFSLAGHNEQF
V gene: TRBV27

CDR3 protein: ASSLLAVGTDTQY
V gene: TRBV27

CDR3 protein: ASSRPTGSSYEQY
V gene: TRBV28

CDR3 protein: SAPTSGSDTSTDTQY
V gene: TRBV20-1

CDR3 protein: ASSVRGVLSYNEQF
V gene: TRBV2

CDR3 protein: ASSAPSGGETDTQY
V gene: TRBV5-4

CDR3 protein: ASSSPGGAESSYNEQF
V gene: TRBV28

CDR3 protein: ASSRAGGRRADTQY
V gene: TRBV27

CDR3 protein: SASRAPGTEAF
V gene: TRBV20-1

CDR3 protein: SARDGGRNQETQY
V gene: TRBV20-1

CDR3 protein: ASSFAPLAGPYNEQF
V gene: TRBV11-2